By share, the clone carrying this T cell receptor beta chain ranks as large. With 5 bases removed from V and 6 bases from J, the gap between germline ends came to 14 bases. This CDR3 has 13 residues. The germline CDR1 and CDR2 sequences are SGHVS and FQNEAQ. This entry comes from a study of spatial heterogeneity in lung cancer. TCRdb re-derived calls from the 5' RACE reads in MiXCR, one entry per CDR3 protein. The sample lists 1,800 or so distinct CDR3 sequences; around 16% were seen once. Stated time point: sample taken at primary tumor resection. Around 68 TRACERx patients with early, untreated non-small cell lung cancer donated samples. TCRs were sequenced from unsorted whole RNA of tumor, nontumor lung or PBMC.

The clonotype comes from a male donor with early-stage non-small cell lung cancer. The input for sequencing was normal lung tissue next to the tumor, taken at surgery. V is TRBV7-8 and J is TRBJ2-7, with a possible D match to TRBD1 (5 bases). The CDR3 sequence is CASSTIRAGEQYF. DNA of the CDR3: TGTGCCAGCAGCACTATCAGGGCTGGCGAGCAGTACTTC.